Listed here is a single TCR beta chain. Antigen specificity is unknown. Before the COVID-19 pandemic, during about 2011-2019, CD4+ T cells were taken from unexposed donors. The cells were cultured for around ten days before CD4+ T cells were isolated. As cell numbers allowed, unexposed-donor CD4+ T cells faced SARS-CoV-2 S/N and four cold-coronavirus spikes. TCRdb's table, derived via immunoSEQ multiplex PCR, lists solely in-frame clones and lacks some. The data contain about 23,000 clones, 55% to 75% of them singletons. The V gene's germline CDR1 is LNHDA and CDR2 SQIVND (reference sequence). The CDR3 sequence is 15 residues long. V shed 3 bases and J shed 3 bases, with 15 bases lying between them. The data are from a study of CD4 T cells in relation to SARS-CoV-2 and coronaviruses. Whole-study findings and limits: Crossreactivity was assessed only for spike protein, not other viral proteins. About 65% of donors had memory CD4+ clonotypes crossrecognizing SARS-CoV-2 and common cold coronavirus spike.

This TCR derives from a human donor in good health. This chain joins TRBV19 and TRBJ2-7, with TRBD2 as a possible D gene (6 bases). The sequenced sample consisted of CD4+ T cells from PBMCs, cultured in vitro. The CDR3: CASSISGDGLYEQYF. CDR3 bases: TGTGCCAGTAGTATTTCGGGGGACGGCCTCTACGAGCAGTACTTC.